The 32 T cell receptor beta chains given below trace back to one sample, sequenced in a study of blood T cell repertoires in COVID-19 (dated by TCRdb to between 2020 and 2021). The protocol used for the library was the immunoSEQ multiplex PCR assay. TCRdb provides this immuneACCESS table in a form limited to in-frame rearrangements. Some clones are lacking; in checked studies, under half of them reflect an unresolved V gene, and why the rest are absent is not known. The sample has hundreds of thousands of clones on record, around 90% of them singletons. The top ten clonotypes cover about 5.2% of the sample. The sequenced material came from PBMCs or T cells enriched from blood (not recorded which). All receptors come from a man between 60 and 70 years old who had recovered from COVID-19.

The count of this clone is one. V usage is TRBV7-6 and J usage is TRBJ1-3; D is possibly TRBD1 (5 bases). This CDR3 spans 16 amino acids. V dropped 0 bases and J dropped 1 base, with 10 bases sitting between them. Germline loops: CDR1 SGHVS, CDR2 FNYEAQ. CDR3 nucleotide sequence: TGTGCCAGCAGCTTAGCGACAGCAACTTCTGGAAACACCATATATTTT. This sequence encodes CASSLATATSGNTIYF.

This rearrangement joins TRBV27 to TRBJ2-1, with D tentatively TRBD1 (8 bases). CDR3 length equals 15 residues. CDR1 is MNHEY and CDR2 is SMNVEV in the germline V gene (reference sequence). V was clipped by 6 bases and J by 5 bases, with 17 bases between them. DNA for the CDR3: TGTGCCAGCAGCTCAGACAGGGGACTAAACAATGAGCAGTTCTTC. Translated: CASSSDRGLNNEQFF.

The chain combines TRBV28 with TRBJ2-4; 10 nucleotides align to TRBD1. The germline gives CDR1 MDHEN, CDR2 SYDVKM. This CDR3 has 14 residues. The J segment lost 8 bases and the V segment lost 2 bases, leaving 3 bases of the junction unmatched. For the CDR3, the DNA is TGTGCCAGCAGTTTAGCCGGGACAGGGGACATTCAGTACTTC. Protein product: CASSLAGTGDIQYF.

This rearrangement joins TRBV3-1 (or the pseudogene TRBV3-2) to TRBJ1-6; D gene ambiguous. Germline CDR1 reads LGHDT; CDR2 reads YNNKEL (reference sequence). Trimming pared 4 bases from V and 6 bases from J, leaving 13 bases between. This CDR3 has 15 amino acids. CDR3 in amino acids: CASSLRHGGNSPLHF. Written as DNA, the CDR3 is TGTGCCAGCAGCCTCCGACATGGAGGTAATTCACCCCTCCACTTT.

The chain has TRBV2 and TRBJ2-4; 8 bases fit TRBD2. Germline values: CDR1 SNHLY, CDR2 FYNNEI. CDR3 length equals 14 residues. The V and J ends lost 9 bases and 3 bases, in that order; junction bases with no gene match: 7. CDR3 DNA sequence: TGTGCCAGACTTAAAGCGGGAGTCAAAAACATTCAGTACTTC. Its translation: CARLKAGVKNIQYF.

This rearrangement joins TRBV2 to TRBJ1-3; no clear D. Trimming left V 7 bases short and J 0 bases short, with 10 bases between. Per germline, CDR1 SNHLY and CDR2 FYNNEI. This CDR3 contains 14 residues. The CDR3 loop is CASKKRGSGNTIYF. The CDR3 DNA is TGTGCCAGCAAAAAGCGGGGCTCTGGAAACACCATATATTTT. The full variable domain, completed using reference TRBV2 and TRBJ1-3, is EPEVTQTPSHQVTQMGQEVILRCVPISNHLYFYWYRQILGQKVEFLVSFYNNEISEKSEIFDDQFSVERPDGSNFTLKIRSTKLEDSAMYFCASKKRGSGNTIYFGEGSWLTVV.

CDR3 DNA: TGTGCCAGCAGCTCCCCACAGGGCACTGAAGCTTTCTTT. This encodes CASSSPQGTEAFF. The rearrangement uses TRBV6-5 and TRBJ1-1; D is perhaps TRBD1 (6 bases). The ends were cut back, 6 bases at V and 4 bases at J, with 12 bases in the middle. The V gene's germline CDR1 is MNHEY and CDR2 SVGAGI. This CDR3 is built from 13 residues.

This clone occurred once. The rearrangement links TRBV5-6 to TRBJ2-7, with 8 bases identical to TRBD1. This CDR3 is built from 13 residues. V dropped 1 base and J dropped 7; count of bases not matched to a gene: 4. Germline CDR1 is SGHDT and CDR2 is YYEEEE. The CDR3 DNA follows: TGTGCCAGCAGCTTGCAGGGGGCGGAGGAGCAGTACTTC. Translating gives CASSLQGAEEQYF.

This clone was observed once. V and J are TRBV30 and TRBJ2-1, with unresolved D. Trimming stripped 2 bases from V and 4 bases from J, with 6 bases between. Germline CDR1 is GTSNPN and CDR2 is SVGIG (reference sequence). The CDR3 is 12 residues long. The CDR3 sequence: CAWSTAYNEQFF. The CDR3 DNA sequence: TGTGCCTGGAGTACCGCGTACAATGAGCAGTTCTTC.

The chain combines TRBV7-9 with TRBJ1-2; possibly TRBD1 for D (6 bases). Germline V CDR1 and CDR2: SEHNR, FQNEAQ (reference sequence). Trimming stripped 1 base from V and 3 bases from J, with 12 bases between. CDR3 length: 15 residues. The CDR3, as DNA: TGTGCCAGCAGCTTAGGTCTGGGGGCCGACTATGGCTACACCTTC. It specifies CASSLGLGADYGYTF.

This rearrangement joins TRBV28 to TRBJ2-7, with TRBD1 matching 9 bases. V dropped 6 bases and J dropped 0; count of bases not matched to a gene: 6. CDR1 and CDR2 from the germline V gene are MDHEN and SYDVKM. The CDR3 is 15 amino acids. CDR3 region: CASRVRQGGSYEQYF. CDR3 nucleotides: TGTGCCAGCAGAGTCAGACAGGGGGGCTCCTACGAGCAGTACTTC.

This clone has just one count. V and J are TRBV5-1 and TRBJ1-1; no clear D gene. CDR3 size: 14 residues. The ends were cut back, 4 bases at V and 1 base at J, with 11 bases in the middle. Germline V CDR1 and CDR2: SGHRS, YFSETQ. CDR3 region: CASSPVAENTEAFF. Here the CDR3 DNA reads TGCGCCAGCAGCCCGGTGGCGGAGAACACTGAAGCTTTCTTT.

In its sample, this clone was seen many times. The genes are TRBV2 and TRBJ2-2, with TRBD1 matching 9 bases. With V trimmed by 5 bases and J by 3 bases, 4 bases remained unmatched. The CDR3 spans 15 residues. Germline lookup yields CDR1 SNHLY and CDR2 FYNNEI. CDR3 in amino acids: CASSRTGAYTGELFF. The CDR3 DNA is TGTGCCAGCAGTAGGACAGGGGCCTACACCGGGGAGCTGTTTTTT.

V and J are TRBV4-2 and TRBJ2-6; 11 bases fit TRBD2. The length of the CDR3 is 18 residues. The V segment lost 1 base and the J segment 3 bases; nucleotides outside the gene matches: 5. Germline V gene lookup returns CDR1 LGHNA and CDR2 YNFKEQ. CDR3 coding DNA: TGTGCCAGCAGCCAAGTTAGCGGGAGGGCCAGTGGGGCCAACGTCCTGACTTTC. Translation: CASSQVSGRASGANVLTF.

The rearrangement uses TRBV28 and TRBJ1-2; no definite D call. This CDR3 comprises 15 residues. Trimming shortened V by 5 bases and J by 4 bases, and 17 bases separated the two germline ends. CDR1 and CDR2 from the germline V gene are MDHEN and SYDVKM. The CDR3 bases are TGTGCCAGCAGTCGTGCCGACCGACCAGGCTATGGCTACACCTTC. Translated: CASSRADRPGYGYTF.

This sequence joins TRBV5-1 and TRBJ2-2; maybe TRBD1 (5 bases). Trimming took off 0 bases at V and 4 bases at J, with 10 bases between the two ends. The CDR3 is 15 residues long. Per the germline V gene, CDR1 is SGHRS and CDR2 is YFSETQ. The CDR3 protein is CASSLGQYSTGELFF. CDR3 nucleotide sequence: TGCGCCAGCAGCTTGGGACAGTATTCCACCGGGGAGCTGTTTTTT. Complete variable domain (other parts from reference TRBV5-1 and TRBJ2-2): KAGVTQTPRYLIKTRGQQVTLSCSPISGHRSVSWYQQTPGQGLQFLFEYFSETQRNKGNFPGRFSGRQFSNSRSEMNVSTLELGDSALYLCASSLGQYSTGELFFGEGSRLTVL.

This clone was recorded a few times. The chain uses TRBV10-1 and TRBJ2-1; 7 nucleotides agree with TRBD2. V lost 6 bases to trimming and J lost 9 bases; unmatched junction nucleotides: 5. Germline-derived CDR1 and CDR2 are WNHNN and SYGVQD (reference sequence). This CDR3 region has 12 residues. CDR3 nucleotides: TGCGCCAGCAGCCGGGACTATTCTGAGCAGTTCTTC. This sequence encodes CASSRDYSEQFF.

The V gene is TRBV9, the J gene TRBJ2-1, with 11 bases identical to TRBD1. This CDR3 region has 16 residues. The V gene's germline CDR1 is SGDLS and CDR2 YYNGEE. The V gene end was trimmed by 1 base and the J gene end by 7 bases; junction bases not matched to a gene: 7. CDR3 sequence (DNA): TGTGCCAGCAGCGTAACCACAGGACAGGGGGCTAATGAGCAGTTCTTC. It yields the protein CASSVTTGQGANEQFF.

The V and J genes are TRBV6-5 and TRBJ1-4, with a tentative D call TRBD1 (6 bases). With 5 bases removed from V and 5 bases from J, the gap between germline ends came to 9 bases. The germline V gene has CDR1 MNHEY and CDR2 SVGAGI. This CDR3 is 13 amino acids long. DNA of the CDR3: TGTGCCAGCAGTCCCCAGGGGAATGAAAAACTGTTTTTT. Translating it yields CASSPQGNEKLFF.

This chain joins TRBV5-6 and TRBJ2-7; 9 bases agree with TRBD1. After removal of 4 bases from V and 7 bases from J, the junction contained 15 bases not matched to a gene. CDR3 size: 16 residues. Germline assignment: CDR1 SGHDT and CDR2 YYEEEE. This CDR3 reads CASSPRDRAFSGEQYF. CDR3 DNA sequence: TGTGCCAGCAGCCCAAGGGACAGGGCGTTTTCGGGAGAGCAGTACTTC.

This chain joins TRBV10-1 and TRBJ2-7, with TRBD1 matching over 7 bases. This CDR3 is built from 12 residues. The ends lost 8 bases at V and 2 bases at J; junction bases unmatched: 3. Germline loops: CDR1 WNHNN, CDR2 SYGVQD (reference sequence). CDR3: CASGDRPYEQYF. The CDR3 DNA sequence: TGCGCCAGCGGGGACAGACCCTACGAGCAGTACTTC.

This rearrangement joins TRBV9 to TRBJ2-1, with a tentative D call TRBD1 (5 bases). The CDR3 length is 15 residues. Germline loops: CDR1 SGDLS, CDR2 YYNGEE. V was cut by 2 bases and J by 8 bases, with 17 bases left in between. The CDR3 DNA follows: TGTGCCAGCAGCGTTCTTTTGAGCCAGGGCGATGAGCAGTTCTTC. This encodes CASSVLLSQGDEQFF.

The CDR3 DNA sequence: TGTGCCAGTAGTGGCGCGAGTAGGGGTTCCTATAATTCACCCCTCCACTTT. The encoded protein is CASSGASRGSYNSPLHF. The J gene is TRBJ1-6, the V gene TRBV19, with D tentatively TRBD1 (5 bases). The CDR3 covers 17 residues. V was pared by 5 bases and J by 1 base, with 15 bases between. Germline CDR1 LNHDA, CDR2 SQIVND (reference sequence).

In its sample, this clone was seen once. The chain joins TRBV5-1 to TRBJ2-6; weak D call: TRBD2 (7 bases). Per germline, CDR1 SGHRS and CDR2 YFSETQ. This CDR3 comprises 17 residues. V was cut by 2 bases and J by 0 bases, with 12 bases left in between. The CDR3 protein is CASSFGGRPSGANVLTF. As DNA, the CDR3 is TGCGCCAGCAGCTTCGGGGGGCGCCCCTCTGGGGCCAACGTCCTGACTTTC. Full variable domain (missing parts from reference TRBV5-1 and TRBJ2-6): KAGVTQTPRYLIKTRGQQVTLSCSPISGHRSVSWYQQTPGQGLQFLFEYFSETQRNKGNFPGRFSGRQFSNSRSEMNVSTLELGDSALYLCASSFGGRPSGANVLTFGAGSRLTVL.

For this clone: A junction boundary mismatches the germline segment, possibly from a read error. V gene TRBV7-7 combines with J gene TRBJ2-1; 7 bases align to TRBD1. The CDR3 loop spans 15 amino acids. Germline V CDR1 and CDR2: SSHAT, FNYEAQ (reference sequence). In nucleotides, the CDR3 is TGTGCTAGCAGCTTCGGGACAGCCAACTACAATGAGCAGTTCTTC. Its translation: CASSFGTANYNEQFF. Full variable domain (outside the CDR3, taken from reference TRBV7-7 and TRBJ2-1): GAGVSQSPRYKVTKRGQDVTLRCDPISSHATLYWYQQALGQGPEFLTYFNYEAQPDKSGLPSDRFSAERPEGSISTLTIQRTEQRDSAMYRCASSFGTANYNEQFFGPGTRLTVL.

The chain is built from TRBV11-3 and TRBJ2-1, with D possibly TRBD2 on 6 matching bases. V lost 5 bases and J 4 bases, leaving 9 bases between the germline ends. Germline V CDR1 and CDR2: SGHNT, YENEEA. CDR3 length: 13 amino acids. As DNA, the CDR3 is TGTGCCAGCAGCACTAGCTTGTACAATGAGCAGTTCTTC. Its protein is CASSTSLYNEQFF.

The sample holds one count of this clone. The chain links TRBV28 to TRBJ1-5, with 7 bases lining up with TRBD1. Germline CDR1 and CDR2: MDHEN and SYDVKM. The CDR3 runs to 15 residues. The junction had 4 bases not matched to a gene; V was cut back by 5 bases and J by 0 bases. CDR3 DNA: TGTGCCAGCAGTCCGGGACAGCGTAGCAATCAGCCCCAGCATTTT. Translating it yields CASSPGQRSNQPQHF.

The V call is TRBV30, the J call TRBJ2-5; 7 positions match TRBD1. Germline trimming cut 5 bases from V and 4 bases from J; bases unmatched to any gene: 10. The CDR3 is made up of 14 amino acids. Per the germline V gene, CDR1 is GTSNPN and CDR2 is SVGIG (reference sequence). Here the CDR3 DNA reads TGTGCCTGGGATACAGGGGTAGAGGGAGAGACCCAGTACTTC. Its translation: CAWDTGVEGETQYF.

Written as DNA, the CDR3 is TGTGCCAGCTCACCCCGGACAGGGGAGGAGTATGGCTACACCTTC. It specifies CASSPRTGEEYGYTF. The genes are TRBV18 and TRBJ1-2; 9 bases are a match to TRBD1. Germline V CDR1 and CDR2: KGHSH, LQKENI. The V and J ends lost 3 bases and 5 bases, in that order; junction bases with no gene match: 7. CDR3 length: 15 residues.

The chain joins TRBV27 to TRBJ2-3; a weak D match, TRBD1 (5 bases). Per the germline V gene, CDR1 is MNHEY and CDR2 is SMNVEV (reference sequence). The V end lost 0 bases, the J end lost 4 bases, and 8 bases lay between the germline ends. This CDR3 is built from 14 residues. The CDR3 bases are TGTGCCAGCAGTTTATCGGCAGGGCCAGATACGCAGTATTTT. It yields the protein CASSLSAGPDTQYF.

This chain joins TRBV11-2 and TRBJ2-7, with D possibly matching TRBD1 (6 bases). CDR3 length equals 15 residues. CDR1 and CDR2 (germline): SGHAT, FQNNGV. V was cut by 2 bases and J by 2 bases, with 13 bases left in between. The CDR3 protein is CASSLLSGQTYEQYF. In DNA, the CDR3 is TGTGCCAGCAGCTTATTATCTGGACAGACCTACGAGCAGTACTTC.

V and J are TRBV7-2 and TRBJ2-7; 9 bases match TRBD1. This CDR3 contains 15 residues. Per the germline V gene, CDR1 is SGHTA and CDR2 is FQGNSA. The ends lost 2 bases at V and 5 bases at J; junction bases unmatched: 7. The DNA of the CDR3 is TGTGCCAGCAGCTTATTACAGGGGGCTAGTAACGAGCAGTACTTC. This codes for CASSLLQGASNEQYF.